The rows below give T cell receptor beta chains drawn from one sample of a study of blood T cells in healthy people across ages. TCRdb itself ran the 5' RACE reads through MiXCR, one entry per CDR3 protein. The profile shows about 800,000 distinct CDR3 sequences, 55% to 70% of them singletons. Sequencing used blood. These receptors came from a man aged 30-40 years in good health. The CDR3 runs from the conserved cysteine through the conserved F or W. A D gene is named only where the DNA matches it firmly. Only some rows state a clone size, as once, few, many or a class for expanded clones.

clone size,V gene,D gene,J gene,CDR3 protein,CDR3 DNA
.,TRBV3-1,.,TRBJ2-3,CASSQDGYLDQTDTQYF,TGTGCCAGCAGCCAAGACGGATACTTGGACCAGACAGATACGCAGTATTTT
.,TRBV20-1,.,TRBJ2-1,CSAATRDRYNEQFF,TGCAGTGCTGCCACGCGGGACCGTTACAATGAGCAGTTCTTC
few,TRBV5-1,.,TRBJ2-7,CASSLLTLGAYEQYF,TGCGCCAGCAGCTTGCTTACACTCGGAGCCTACGAGCAGTACTTC
once,TRBV27,TRBD1,TRBJ1-1,CASSATVPGTATNTEAFF,TGTGCCAGCAGTGCCACGGTCCCCGGGACAGCAACGAACACTGAAGCTTTCTTT
once,TRBV15,.,TRBJ2-7,CATSSGEYYEQYF,TGTGCCACCAGCAGTGGGGAGTACTACGAGCAGTACTTC
few,TRBV5-1,.,TRBJ2-1,CASSLTGVDNNEQFF,TGCGCCAGCAGCTTGACGGGGGTGGACAACAATGAGCAGTTCTTC
.,TRBV20-1,.,TRBJ2-7,CSAPLDSSYEQYF,TGCAGTGCCCCACTTGACAGCTCCTACGAGCAGTACTTC
few,TRBV28,.,TRBJ2-7,CASIGPISSYEQYF,TGTGCCAGCATAGGACCCATCAGCTCCTACGAGCAGTACTTC
.,TRBV12-3/TRBV12-4,.,TRBJ2-7,CASSPASEGNEQYF,TGTGCCAGCAGCCCCGCCTCCGAGGGAAACGAGCAGTACTTC
.,TRBV7-8,TRBD1,TRBJ2-7,CASTITGDPYEQYF,TGTGCCAGCACCATCACAGGGGACCCCTACGAGCAGTACTTC
.,TRBV20-1,.,TRBJ2-2,CSAGSRKNTGELFF,TGCAGTGCTGGTAGCCGAAAGAACACCGGGGAGCTGTTTTTT
.,TRBV7-6,TRBD2,TRBJ2-3,CASSALAGDADTQYF,TGTGCCAGCAGCGCACTAGCGGGGGATGCAGATACGCAGTATTTT
.,TRBV6-5,TRBD2,TRBJ2-7,CASSYQTSGSYEQYF,TGTGCCAGCAGTTACCAGACTAGCGGGAGCTACGAGCAGTACTTC
.,TRBV11-2,.,TRBJ2-4,CASSLDRPHIQYF,TGTGCCAGCAGCTTAGATCGGCCCCACATTCAGTACTTC
.,TRBV10-2,.,TRBJ2-1,CASSEGPGSDDQLF,TGCGCCAGCAGTGAGGGCCCGGGGTCGGATGACCAGTTGTTC
.,TRBV2,.,TRBJ2-5,CASSDVSQETQYF,TGTGCCAGCAGTGATGTCTCACAAGAGACCCAGTACTTC
.,TRBV10-3,TRBD1,TRBJ2-7,CAISGQGAYEQYF,TGTGCCATCAGCGGACAGGGGGCTTACGAGCAGTACTTC
few,TRBV15,.,TRBJ2-3,CATSRARNTQYF,TGTGCCACCAGCAGAGCCAGGAATACGCAGTATTTT
.,TRBV12-5,TRBD1,TRBJ2-1,CASGLGQGSYNEQFF,TGTGCTAGTGGTTTGGGACAGGGGTCCTACAATGAACAGTTCTTC
few,TRBV5-1,TRBD2,TRBJ2-5,CASSYGLVGGETQYF,TGCGCCAGCAGCTACGGACTAGTGGGGGGGGAGACCCAGTACTTC